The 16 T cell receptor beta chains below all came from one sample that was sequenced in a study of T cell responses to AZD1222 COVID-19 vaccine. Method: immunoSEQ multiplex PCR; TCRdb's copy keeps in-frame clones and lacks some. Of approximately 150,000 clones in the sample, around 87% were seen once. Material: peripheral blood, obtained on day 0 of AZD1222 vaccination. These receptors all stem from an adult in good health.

The CDR3 DNA is TGTGCCACCAGCCGGCTAGGAGGATATAGCAATCAGCCCCAGCATTTT. Residues: CATSRLGGYSNQPQHF. This chain links TRBV15 with TRBJ1-5; the D is unclear. The germline gives CDR1 LNHNV, CDR2 YYDKDF (reference sequence). There are 16 residues in the CDR3. V was trimmed by 5 bases and J by 0 bases, leaving 14 bases between them. The full variable domain, its missing parts supplied by reference TRBV15 and TRBJ1-5, is DAMVIQNPRYQVTQFGKPVTLSCSQTLNHNVMYWYQQKSSQAPKLLFHYYDKDFNNEADTPDNFQSRRPNTSFCFLDIRSPGLGDTAMYLCATSRLGGYSNQPQHFGDGTRLSIL.

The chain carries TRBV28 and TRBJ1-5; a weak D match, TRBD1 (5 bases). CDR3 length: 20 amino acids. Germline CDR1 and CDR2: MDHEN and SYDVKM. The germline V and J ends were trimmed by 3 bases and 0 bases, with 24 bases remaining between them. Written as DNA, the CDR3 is TGTGCCAGCAGTTTGTCCCCCCAGGGAGAATGGAGTATTAGCAATCAGCCCCAGCATTTT. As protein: CASSLSPQGEWSISNQPQHF.

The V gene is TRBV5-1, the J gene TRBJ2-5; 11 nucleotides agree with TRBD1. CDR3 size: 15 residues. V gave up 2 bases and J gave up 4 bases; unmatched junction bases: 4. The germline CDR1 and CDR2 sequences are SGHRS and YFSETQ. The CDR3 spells CASSFAGTGGETQYF. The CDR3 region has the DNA TGCGCCAGCAGCTTCGCTGGGACAGGGGGAGAGACCCAGTACTTC.

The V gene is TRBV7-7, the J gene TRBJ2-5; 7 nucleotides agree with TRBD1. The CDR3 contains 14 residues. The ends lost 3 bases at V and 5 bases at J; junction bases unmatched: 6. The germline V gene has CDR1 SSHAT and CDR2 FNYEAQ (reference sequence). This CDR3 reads CASSFTGVSETQYF. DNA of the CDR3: TGTGCCAGCAGCTTCACAGGGGTCTCGGAGACCCAGTACTTC.

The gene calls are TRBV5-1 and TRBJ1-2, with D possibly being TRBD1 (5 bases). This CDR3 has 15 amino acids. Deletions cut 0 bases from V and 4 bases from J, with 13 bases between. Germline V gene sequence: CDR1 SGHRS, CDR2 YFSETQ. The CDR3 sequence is CASSLDGGSFYGYTF. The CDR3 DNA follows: TGCGCCAGCAGCTTGGATGGGGGATCGTTCTATGGCTACACCTTC. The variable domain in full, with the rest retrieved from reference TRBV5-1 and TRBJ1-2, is KAGVTQTPRYLIKTRGQQVTLSCSPISGHRSVSWYQQTPGQGLQFLFEYFSETQRNKGNFPGRFSGRQFSNSRSEMNVSTLELGDSALYLCASSLDGGSFYGYTFGSGTRLTVV.

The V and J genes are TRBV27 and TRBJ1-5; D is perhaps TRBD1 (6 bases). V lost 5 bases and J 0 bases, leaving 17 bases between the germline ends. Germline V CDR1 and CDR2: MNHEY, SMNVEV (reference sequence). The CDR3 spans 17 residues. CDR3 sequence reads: CASSPRGIQYSNQPQHF. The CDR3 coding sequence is TGTGCCAGCAGTCCAAGGGGGATCCAGTATAGCAATCAGCCCCAGCATTTT.

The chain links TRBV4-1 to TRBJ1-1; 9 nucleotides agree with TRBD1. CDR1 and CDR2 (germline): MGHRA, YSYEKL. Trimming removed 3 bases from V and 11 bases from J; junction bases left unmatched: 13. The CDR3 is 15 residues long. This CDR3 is CASSQTQGAGELAFF. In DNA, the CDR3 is TGCGCCAGCAGCCAGACACAGGGGGCCGGTGAGTTGGCTTTCTTT.

The CDR3 spells CSVDTSLLGSGYTF. DNA for the CDR3: TGCAGCGTTGATACCTCCCTCCTAGGGAGCGGCTACACCTTC. The V and J genes are TRBV29-1 and TRBJ1-2; no definite D call. The V gene's germline CDR1 is SQVTM and CDR2 ANQGSEA. Trimming removed 3 bases at V and 8 bases at J, with 19 bases between. This CDR3 spans 14 amino acids.

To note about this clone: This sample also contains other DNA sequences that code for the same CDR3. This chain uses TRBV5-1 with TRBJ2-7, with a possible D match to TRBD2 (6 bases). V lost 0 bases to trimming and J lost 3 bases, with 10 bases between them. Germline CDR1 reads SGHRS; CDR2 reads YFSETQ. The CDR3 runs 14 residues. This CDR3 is CASSLAAGHYEQYF. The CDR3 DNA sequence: TGCGCCAGCAGCTTGGCTGCGGGGCACTACGAGCAGTACTTC.

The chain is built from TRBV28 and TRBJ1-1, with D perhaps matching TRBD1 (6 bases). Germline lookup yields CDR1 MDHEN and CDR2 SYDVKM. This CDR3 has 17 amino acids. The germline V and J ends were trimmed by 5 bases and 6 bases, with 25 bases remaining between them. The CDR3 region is CASSLRRGGSLFAEAFF. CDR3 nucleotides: TGTGCCAGCAGTCTCCGTAGAGGGGGGTCCCTATTCGCTGAAGCTTTCTTT.

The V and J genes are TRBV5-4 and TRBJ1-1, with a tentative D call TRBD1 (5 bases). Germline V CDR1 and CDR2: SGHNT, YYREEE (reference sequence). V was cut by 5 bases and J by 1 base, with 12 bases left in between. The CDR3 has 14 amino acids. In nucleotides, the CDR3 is TGTGCCAGCAGGCGGCAGGGATCGAACACTGAAGCTTTCTTT. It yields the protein CASRRQGSNTEAFF.

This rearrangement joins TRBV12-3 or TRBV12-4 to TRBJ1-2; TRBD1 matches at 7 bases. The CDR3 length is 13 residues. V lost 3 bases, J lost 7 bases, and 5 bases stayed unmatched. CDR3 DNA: TGTGCCAGCAGTTTGGACAGGCGCGGTGGCTACACCTTC. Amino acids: CASSLDRRGGYTF.

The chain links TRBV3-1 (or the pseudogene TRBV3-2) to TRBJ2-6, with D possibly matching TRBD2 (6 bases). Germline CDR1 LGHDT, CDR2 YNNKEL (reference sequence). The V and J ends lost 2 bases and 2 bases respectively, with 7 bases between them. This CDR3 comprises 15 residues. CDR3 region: CASSQRGTGANVLTF. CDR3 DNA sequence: TGTGCCAGCAGCCAACGGGGGACTGGGGCCAACGTCCTGACTTTC.

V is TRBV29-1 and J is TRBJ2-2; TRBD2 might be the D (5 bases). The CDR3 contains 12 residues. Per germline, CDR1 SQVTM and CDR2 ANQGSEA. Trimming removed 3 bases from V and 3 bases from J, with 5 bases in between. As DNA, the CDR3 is TGCAGCGTTGAGCGGGACACCGGGGAGCTGTTTTTT. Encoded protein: CSVERDTGELFF.

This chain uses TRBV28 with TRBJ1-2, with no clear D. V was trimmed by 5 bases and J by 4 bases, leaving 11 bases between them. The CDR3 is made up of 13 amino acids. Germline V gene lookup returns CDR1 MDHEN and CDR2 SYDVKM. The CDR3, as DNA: TGTGCCAGCAGTATGAAGATTATCTATGGCTACACCTTC. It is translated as CASSMKIIYGYTF.

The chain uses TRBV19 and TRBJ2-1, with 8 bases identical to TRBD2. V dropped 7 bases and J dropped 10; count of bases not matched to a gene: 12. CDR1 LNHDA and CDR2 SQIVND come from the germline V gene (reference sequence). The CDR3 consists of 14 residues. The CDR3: CASTTRPLAGEQFF. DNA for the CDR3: TGTGCCAGTACCACCAGGCCCCTAGCGGGCGAGCAGTTCTTC.